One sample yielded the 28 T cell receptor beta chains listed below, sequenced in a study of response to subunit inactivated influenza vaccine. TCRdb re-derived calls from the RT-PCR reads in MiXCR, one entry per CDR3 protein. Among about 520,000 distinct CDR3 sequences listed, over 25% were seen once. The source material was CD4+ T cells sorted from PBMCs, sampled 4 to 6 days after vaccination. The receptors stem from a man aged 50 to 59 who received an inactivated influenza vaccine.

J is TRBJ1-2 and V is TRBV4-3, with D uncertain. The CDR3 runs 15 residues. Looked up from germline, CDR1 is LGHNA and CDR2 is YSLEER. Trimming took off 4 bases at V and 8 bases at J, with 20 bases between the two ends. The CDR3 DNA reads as TGCGCCAGCAGCCTTGAGGGCAGACTGACGGAAGGCTACACCTTC. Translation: CASSLEGRLTEGYTF.

CDR3: CASSVQGTDTQYF. As DNA, the CDR3 is TGTGCCAGCAGCGTACAGGGGACAGATACGCAGTATTTT. The rearrangement uses TRBV7-9 and TRBJ2-3; 7 nucleotides agree with TRBD1. The germline V gene has CDR1 SEHNR and CDR2 FQNEAQ (reference sequence). This CDR3 contains 13 residues. The J segment lost 3 bases and the V segment lost 5 bases, leaving 2 bases of the junction unmatched.

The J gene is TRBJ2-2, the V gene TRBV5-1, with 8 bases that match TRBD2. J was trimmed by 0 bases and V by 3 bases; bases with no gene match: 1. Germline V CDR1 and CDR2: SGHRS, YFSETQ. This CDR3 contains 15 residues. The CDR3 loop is CASSSTSANTGELFF. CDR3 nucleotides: TGCGCCAGCAGCTCGACTAGCGCGAACACCGGGGAGCTGTTTTTT.

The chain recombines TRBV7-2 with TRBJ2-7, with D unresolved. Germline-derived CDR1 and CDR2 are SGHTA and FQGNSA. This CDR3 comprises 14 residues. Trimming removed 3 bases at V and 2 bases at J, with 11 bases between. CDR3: CASSFSSDTYEQYF. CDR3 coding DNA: TGTGCCAGCAGCTTTTCGTCGGATACCTACGAGCAGTACTTC.

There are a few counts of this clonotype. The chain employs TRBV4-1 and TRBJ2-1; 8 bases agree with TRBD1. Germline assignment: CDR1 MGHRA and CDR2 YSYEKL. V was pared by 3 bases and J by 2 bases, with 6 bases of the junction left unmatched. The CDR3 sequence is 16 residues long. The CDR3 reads CASSQTQGVPYNEQFF. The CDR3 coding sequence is TGCGCCAGCAGCCAGACACAGGGGGTACCCTACAATGAGCAGTTCTTC.

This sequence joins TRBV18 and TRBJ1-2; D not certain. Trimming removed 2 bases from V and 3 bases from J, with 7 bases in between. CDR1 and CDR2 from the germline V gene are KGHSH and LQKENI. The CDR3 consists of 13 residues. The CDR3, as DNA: TGTGCCAGCTCACCAGGGTACGACTATGGCTACACCTTC. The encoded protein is CASSPGYDYGYTF.

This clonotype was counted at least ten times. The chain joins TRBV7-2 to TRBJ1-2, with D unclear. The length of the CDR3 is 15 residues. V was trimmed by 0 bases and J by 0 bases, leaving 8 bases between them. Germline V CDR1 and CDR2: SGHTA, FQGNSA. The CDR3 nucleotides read TGTGCCAGCAGCTTAGCCGGACTAGCTAACTATGGCTACACCTTC. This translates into CASSLAGLANYGYTF.

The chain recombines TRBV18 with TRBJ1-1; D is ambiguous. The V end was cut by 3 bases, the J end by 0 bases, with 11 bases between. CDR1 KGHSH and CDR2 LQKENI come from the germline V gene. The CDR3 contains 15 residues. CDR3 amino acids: CASSPDLNMNTEAFF. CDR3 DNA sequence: TGTGCCAGCTCACCGGACCTTAACATGAACACTGAAGCTTTCTTT.

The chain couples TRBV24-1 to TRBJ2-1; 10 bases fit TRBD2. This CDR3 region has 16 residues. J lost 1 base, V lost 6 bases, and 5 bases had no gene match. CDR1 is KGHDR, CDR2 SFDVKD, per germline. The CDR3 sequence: CATSLAGVGSYNEQFF. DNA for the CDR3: TGTGCCACCAGTCTAGCGGGAGTTGGGTCCTACAATGAGCAGTTCTTC.

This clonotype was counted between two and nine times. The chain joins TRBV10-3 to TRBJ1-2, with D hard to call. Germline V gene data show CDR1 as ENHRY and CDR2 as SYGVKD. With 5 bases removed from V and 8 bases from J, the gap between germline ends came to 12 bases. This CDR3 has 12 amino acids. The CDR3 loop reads CAISLSPPGYTF. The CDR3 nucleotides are TGTGCCATCAGTCTGAGTCCTCCCGGCTACACCTTC.

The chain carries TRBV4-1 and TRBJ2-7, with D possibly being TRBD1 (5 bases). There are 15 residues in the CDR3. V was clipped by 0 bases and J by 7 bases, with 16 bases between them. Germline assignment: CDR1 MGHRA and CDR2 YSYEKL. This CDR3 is CASSQDRTLQGEQYF. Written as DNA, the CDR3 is TGCGCCAGCAGCCAAGATCGGACACTGCAAGGTGAGCAGTACTTC.

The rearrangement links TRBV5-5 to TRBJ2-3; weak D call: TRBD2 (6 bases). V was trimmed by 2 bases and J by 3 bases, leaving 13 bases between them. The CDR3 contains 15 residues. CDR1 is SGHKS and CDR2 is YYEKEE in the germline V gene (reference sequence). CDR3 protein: CASSFLTSGTDTQYF. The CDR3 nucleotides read TGTGCCAGCAGCTTTTTGACTAGTGGAACAGATACGCAGTATTTT.

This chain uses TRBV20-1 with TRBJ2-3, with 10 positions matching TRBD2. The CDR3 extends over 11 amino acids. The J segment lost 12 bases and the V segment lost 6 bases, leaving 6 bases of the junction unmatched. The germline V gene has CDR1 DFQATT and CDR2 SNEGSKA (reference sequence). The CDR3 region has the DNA TGCAGTGCGCTGACTAGCGGGCCTCAGTATTTT. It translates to CSALTSGPQYF.

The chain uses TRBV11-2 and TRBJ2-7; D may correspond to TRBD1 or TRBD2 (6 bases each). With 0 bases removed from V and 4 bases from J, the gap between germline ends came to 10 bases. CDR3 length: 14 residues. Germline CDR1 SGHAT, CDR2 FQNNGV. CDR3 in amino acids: CASSLDGGRYEQYF. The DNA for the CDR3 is TGTGCCAGCAGCTTAGATGGGGGGCGGTACGAGCAGTACTTC.

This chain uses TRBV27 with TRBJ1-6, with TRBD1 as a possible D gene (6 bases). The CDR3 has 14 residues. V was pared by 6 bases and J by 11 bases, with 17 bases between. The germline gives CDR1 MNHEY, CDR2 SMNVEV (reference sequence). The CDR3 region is CASSRLTRGAPLHF. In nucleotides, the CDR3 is TGTGCCAGCAGCAGACTCACCAGGGGAGCACCCCTCCACTTT.

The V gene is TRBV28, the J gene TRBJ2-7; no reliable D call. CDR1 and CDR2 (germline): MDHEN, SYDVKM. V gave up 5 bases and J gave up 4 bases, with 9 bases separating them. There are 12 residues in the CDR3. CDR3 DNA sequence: TGTGCCAGCAGTATCGGGCCGTACGAGCAGTACTTC. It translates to CASSIGPYEQYF.

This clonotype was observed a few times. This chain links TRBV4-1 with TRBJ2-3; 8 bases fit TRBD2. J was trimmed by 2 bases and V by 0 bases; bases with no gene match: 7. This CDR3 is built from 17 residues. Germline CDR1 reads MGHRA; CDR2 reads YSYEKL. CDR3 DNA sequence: TGCGCCAGCAGCCAAGAAGGAACGGGGGGGGCCACAGATACGCAGTATTTT. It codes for CASSQEGTGGATDTQYF.

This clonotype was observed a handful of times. The CDR3: CASSFTNRGQGKDEQFF. CDR3 DNA sequence: TGTGCCAGCAGTTTTACAAACCGTGGACAGGGAAAGGATGAGCAGTTCTTC. This chain uses TRBV28 with TRBJ2-1, with TRBD1 matching 8 bases. Germline V gene sequence: CDR1 MDHEN, CDR2 SYDVKM. After removal of 3 bases from V and 8 bases from J, the junction contained 15 bases not matched to a gene. This CDR3 comprises 17 residues.

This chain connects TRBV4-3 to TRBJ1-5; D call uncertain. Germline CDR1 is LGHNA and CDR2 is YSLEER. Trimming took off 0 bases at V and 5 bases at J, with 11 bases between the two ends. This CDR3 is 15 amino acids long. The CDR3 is CASSQDVTYYQPQHF. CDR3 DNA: TGCGCCAGCAGCCAAGATGTGACATATTATCAGCCCCAGCATTTT.

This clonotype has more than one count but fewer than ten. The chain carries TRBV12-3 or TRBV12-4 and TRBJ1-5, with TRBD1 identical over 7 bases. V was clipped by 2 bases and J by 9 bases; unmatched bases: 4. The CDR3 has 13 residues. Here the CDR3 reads CASSLQGDGPQHF. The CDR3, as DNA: TGTGCCAGCAGTTTACAGGGGGACGGGCCCCAGCATTTT.

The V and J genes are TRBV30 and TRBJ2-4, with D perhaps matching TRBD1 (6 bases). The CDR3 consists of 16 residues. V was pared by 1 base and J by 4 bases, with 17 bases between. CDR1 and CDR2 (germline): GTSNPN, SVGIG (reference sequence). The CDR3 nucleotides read TGTGCCTGGAGTGATTCAGGGGCTCGGCTAAAAAACATTCAGTACTTC. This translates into CAWSDSGARLKNIQYF.

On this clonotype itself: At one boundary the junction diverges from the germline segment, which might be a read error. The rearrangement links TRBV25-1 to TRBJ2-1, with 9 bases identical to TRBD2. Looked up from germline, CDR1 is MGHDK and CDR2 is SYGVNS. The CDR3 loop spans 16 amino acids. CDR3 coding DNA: TGTGCCAGCAGTGAATTAGGCGGGAGGGCCTATAATGAGCAGTTCTTC. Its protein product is CASSELGGRAYNEQFF.

The CDR3 loop is CATSRDSNRGGLTQYF. For the CDR3, the DNA is TGTGCCACCAGCAGAGATTCTAATCGTGGGGGACTGACCCAGTACTTC. This chain links TRBV15 with TRBJ2-5, with D possibly TRBD2 on 6 matching bases. The CDR3 contains 16 residues. Germline assignment: CDR1 LNHNV and CDR2 YYDKDF (reference sequence). Trimming took off 0 bases at V and 7 bases at J, with 18 bases between the two ends.

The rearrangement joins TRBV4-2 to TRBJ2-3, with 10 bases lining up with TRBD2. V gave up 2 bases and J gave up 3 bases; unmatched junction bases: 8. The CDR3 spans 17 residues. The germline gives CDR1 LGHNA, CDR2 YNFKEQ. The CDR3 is CASSQPLASGRTDTQYF. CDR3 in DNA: TGTGCCAGCAGCCAACCCTTGGCTAGCGGGAGAACAGATACGCAGTATTTT.

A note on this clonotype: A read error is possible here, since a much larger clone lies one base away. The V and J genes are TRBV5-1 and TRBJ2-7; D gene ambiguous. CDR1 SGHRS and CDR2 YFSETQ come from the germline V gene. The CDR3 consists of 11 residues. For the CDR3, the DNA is TGCGCCAGCAGCTATTTATCCGAGCAGCACTTC. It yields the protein CASSYLSEQHF.

The CDR3 nucleotides are TGCGCCAGCAGCCAAGACCTTCGCAACTCCTACGAGCAGTACTTC. It translates to CASSQDLRNSYEQYF. The chain uses TRBV4-3 and TRBJ2-7, with no clear D. The germline gives CDR1 LGHNA, CDR2 YSLEER. V was pared by 0 bases and J by 0 bases, with 9 bases between. The CDR3 has 15 amino acids.

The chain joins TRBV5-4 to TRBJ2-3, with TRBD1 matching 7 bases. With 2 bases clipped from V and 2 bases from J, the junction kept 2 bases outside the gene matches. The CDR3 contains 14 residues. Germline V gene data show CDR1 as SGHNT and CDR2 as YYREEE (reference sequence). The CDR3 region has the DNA TGTGCCAGCAGCTTTACAGGGGCCACAGATACGCAGTATTTT. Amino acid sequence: CASSFTGATDTQYF.

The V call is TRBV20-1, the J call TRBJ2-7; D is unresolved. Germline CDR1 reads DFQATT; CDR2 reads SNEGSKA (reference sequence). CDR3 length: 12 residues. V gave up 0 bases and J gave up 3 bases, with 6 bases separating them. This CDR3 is CSARDNLYEQYF. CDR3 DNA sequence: TGCAGTGCTAGAGATAACCTCTACGAGCAGTACTTC.